This entry is about one T cell receptor beta chain. Antigen: not known. Healthy bone marrow donors supplied every sample. The source of the sample is a study of cytomegalovirus exposure and HLA in healthy donors. Study-wide context: Earlier, 200 million or so T cells were analyzed, and some 120 million unique TCR beta sequences were found among them.

Whole-study results and caveats: TCR beta V segments were, for the most part, productive about 90% or about 30% of the time in an earlier analysis.

With 60 Vbeta and 13 Jbeta primers, the PCR was carried out. Profiled with immunoSEQ multiplex PCR; TCRdb holds only in-frame clones, not every one. This sample has a few hundred thousand clones, with 60% to 85% found just once. Germline CDR1 KGHSH, CDR2 LQKENI. Trimming removed 4 bases at V and 2 bases at J, with 5 bases between. The CDR3 spans 12 residues. The sequence came from a man aged 35 to 55 in good health and CMV-seronegative. Sequenced sample: PBMCs. The chain combines TRBV18 with TRBJ2-5; D gene uncertain. CDR3 coding DNA: TGTGCCAGCTCACTCAGACAAGAGACCCAGTACTTC. This sequence encodes CASSLRQETQYF. Drawing the rest from reference TRBV18 and TRBJ2-5, the complete variable domain is NAGVMQNPRHLVRRRGQEARLRCSPMKGHSHVYWYRQLPEEGLKFMVYLQKENIIDESGMPKERFSAEFPKEGPSILRIQQVVRGDSAAYFCASSLRQETQYFGPGTRLLVL.